This T cell receptor (beta chain) emerged from a study of T cell responses to AZD1222 COVID-19 vaccine (dated by TCRdb to the early 2020s). About the investigation overall: AZD1222 recipients with second doses at about 4 weeks or about 12 weeks were pooled, because spike-specific TCR depth and breadth did not differ between schedules. TCR sequencing covered more than 230 trial participants: 207 given two doses of AZD1222 and around 25 given two doses of MenACWY control vaccine. Enrollment into the trials was organized by age into subgroups of 18-55, 56-69 and 70-plus years, and those subgroups contained approximately 150, 30 and 60 TCR-sequenced participants, respectively.

The study at large found these results: Vaccine-associated CD4 TCRs spanned the whole spike protein, with dominant responses in regions 160-218 and 743-854. A significant rise in spike-specific TCR breadth and depth was observed after two AZD1222 doses relative to day 0 and relative to MenACWY recipients. Nearly half of unique spike-specific TCRs reportedly recognized epitopes outside regions mutated in the B.1.351 and B.1.1.7 variants. Most participants were white British and females outnumbered males, and the authors suggested that clonal diversity may have been underestimated. In the small 56-69-year group, the increase in depth fell short of significance, most likely because of low power. Because no day 14 peak-response samples were available, the repertoires could be characterized only after the peak T cell response. Conclusions about previously exposed vaccinees are limited because only six or seven AZD1222 recipients were SARS-CoV-2 seropositive at baseline.

Concerning this clone itself: The target of this receptor is not known. No much larger clone exists at a distance of one base, and base qualities are not known.

From cysteine to phenylalanine, the CDR3 is 15 amino acids long. CDR3 DNA is the only sequence kept; it has 45 bases, read in frame from the first base. Reading the germline V gene gives CDR1 MDHEN and CDR2 SYDVKM. Ends trimmed: V by 6 bases, J by 0 bases; bases unmatched to a gene: 5. This specimen's time point label, interpreted: baseline before first vaccination. Samples from vaccinated people were obtained from the UK trials COV001 and COV002, which included a single-blind randomized controlled phase 2/3 trial of AZD1222 (ChAdOx1 nCoV-19) in healthy adults. For TCRbeta chain sequencing, PBMC samples were collected from trial participants at day 0 and at day 28 after the second dose. The CDR3 regions of human TCRbeta chains were analyzed by immunosequencing. The study's own analysis went as follows. TCRs in the repertoires were compared against a reference library of SARS-CoV-2-specific TCRs that had been generated with the MIRA antigen-specificity platform. Breadth was defined as the fraction of unique TCRs that were SARS-CoV-2-associated. Depth was defined as the fraction of total T cells that were SARS-CoV-2-associated. Using the MIRA data, every spike-specific TCR was mapped to the spike region that the TCR reacted to and assigned to either a CD4 or a CD8 class. Log10-transformed breadth and depth values were compared by one-way ANOVA with Sidak's multiple comparisons tests. In TCRdb, the immuneACCESS table is reduced to in-frame sequences with V and J assigned. These tables do not hold every clone; where another copy was compared, an unresolved V gene accounts for under half, and the others remain unexplained. The V and J calls and clone size were taken over from that table, and D and trimming were inferred from the DNA. In this sample the table shows more than 110,000 clones, about 90% of which occur a single time. Clones ranked in the top ten supply just over 5.5% of the sample.

This TCR was sampled from an adult in good health. The receptor chain draws on TRBV28 and TRBJ1-5; a stretch of 7 junction bases matches TRBD1. The sequencing used peripheral blood, collected on day 0 of AZD1222 vaccination. Here is the DNA: TGTGCCAGCAGATCTTGGGACAGTAGCAATCAGCCCCAGCATTTT. Its translation is CASRSWDSSNQPQHF.